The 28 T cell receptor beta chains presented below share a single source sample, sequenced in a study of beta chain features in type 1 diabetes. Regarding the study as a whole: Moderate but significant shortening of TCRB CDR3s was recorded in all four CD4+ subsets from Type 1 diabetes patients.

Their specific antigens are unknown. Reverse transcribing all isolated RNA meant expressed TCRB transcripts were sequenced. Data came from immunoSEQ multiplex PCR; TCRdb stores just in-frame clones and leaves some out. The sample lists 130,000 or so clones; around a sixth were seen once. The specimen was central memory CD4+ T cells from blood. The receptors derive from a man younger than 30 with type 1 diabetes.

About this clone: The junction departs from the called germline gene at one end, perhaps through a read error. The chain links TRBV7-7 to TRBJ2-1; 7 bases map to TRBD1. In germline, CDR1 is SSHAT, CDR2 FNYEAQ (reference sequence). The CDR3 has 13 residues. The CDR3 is CASSSGQPNEQFF. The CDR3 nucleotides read TGTGCTAGCAGCTCGGGACAGCCCAATGAGCAGTTCTTC.

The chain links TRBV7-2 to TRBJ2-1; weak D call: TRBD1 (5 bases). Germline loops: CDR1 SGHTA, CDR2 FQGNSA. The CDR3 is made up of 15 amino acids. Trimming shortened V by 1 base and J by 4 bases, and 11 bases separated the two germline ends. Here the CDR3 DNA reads TGTGCCAGCAGCTTAGAACAGGCCGAGTACAATGAGCAGTTCTTC. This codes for CASSLEQAEYNEQFF.

CDR3 loop: CASGAGTGGSDTQYF. CDR3 DNA sequence: TGCGCCAGCGGGGCCGGGACAGGGGGCTCAGATACGCAGTATTTT. The chain combines TRBV10-2 with TRBJ2-3; 12 nucleotides match TRBD1. Per germline, CDR1 WSHSY and CDR2 SAAADI. The CDR3 length is 15 residues. With 8 bases clipped from V and 4 bases from J, the junction kept 7 bases outside the gene matches.

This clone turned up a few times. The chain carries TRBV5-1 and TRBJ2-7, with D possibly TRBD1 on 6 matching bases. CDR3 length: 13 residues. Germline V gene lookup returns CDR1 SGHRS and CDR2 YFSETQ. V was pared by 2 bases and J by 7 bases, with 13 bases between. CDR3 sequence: CASSFNLGQEQYF. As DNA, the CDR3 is TGCGCCAGCAGCTTTAACCTTGGACAGGAGCAGTACTTC.

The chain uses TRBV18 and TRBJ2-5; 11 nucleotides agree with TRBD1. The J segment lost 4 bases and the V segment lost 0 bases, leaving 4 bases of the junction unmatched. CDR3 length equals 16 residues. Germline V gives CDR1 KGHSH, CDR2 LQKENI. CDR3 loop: CASSPPPGTGGETQYF. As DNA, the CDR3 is TGTGCCAGCTCACCACCCCCCGGGACAGGGGGAGAGACCCAGTACTTC. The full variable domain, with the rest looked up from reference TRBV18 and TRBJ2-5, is NAGVMQNPRHLVRRRGQEARLRCSPMKGHSHVYWYRQLPEEGLKFMVYLQKENIIDESGMPKERFSAEFPKEGPSILRIQQVVRGDSAAYFCASSPPPGTGGETQYFGPGTRLLVL.

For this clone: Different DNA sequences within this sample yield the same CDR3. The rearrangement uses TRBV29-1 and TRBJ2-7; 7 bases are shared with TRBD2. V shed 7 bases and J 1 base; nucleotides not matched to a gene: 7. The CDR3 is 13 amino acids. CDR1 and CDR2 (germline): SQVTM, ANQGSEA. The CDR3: CSGGGGRSYEQYF. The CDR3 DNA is TGCAGCGGGGGGGGAGGACGGTCCTACGAGCAGTACTTC.

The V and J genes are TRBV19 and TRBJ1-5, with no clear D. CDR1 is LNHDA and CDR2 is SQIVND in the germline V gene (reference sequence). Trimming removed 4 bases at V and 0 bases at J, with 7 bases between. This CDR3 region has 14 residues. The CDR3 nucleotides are TGTGCCAGTAGTAAGTTTAATAGCAATCAGCCCCAGCATTTT. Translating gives CASSKFNSNQPQHF.

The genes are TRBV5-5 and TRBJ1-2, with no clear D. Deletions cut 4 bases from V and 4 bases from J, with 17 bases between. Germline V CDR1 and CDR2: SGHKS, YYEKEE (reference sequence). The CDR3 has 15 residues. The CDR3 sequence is CASSLTSEKGYGYTF. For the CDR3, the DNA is TGTGCCAGCAGCCTTACGTCGGAGAAGGGCTATGGCTACACCTTC.

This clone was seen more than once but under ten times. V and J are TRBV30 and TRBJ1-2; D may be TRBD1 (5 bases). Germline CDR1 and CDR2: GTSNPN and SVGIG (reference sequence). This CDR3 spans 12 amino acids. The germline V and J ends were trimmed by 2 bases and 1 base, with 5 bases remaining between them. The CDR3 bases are TGTGCCTGGAGTCAGGGTAACTATGGCTACACCTTC. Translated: CAWSQGNYGYTF. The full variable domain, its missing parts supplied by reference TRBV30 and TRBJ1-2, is SQTIHQWPATLVQPVGSPLSLECTVEGTSNPNLYWYRQAAGRGLQLLFYSVGIGQISSEVPQNLSASRPQDRQFILSSKKLLLSDSGFYLCAWSQGNYGYTFGSGTRLTVV.

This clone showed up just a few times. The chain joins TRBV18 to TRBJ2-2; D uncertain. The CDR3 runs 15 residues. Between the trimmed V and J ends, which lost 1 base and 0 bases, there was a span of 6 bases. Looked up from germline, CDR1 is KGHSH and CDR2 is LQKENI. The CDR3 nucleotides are TGTGCCAGCTCACCACTGAGGTCGAACACCGGGGAGCTGTTTTTT. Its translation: CASSPLRSNTGELFF.

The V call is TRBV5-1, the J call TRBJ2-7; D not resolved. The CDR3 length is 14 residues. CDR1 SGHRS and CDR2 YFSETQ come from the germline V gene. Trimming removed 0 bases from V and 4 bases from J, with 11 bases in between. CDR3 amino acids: CASSLASRAYEQYF. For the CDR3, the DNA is TGCGCCAGCAGCTTGGCCAGCCGGGCTTACGAGCAGTACTTC.

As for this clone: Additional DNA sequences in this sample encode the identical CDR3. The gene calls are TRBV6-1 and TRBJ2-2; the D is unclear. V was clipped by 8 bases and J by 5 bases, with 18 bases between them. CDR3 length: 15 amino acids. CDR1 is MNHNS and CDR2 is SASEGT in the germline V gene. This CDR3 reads CASLYDKGRTGELFF. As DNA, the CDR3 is TGTGCCAGCTTATATGATAAGGGTCGGACCGGGGAGCTGTTTTTT.

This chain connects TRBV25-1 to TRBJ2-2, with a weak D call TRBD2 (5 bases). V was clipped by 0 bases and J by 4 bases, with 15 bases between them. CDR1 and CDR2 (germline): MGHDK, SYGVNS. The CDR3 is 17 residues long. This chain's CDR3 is CASSEYGSRRVTGELFF. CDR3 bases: TGTGCCAGCAGTGAATATGGGAGTAGACGAGTCACCGGGGAGCTGTTTTTT.

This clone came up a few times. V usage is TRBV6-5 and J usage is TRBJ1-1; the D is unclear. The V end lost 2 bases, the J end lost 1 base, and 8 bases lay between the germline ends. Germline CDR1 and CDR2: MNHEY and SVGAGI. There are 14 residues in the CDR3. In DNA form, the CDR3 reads TGTGCCAGCAGTTACACGGGTGGGAACACTGAAGCTTTCTTT. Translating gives CASSYTGGNTEAFF.

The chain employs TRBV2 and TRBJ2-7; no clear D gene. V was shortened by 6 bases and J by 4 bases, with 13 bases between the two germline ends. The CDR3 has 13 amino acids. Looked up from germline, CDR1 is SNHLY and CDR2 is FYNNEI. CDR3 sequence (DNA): TGTGCCAGCAGCCCAAGTATCGGATACGAGCAGTACTTC. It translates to CASSPSIGYEQYF.

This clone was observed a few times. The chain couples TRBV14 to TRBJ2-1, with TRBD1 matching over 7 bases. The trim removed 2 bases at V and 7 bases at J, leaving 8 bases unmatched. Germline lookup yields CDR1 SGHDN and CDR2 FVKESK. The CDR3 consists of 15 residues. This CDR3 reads CASSQRQGRSNEQFF. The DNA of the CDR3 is TGTGCCAGCAGCCAAAGACAGGGTCGCTCGAATGAGCAGTTCTTC.

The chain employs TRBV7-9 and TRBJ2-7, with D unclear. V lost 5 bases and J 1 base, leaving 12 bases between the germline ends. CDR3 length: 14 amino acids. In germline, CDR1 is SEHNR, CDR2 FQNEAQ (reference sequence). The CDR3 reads CASSPSSDSYEQYF. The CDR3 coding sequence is TGTGCCAGCAGCCCCAGCAGCGATTCCTACGAGCAGTACTTC.

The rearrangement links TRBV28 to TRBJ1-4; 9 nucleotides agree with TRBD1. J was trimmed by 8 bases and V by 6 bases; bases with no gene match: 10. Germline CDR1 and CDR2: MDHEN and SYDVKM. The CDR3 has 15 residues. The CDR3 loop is CASRQQGAIKEKLFF. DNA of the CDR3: TGTGCCAGCAGGCAACAGGGGGCGATCAAAGAAAAACTGTTTTTT.

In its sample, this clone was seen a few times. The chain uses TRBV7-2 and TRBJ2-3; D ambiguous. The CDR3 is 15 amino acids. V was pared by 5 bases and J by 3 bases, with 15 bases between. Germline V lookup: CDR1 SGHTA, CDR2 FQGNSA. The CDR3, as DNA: TGTGCCAGCAGCCCAGAATACCTGAGGACAGATACGCAGTATTTT. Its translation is CASSPEYLRTDTQYF.

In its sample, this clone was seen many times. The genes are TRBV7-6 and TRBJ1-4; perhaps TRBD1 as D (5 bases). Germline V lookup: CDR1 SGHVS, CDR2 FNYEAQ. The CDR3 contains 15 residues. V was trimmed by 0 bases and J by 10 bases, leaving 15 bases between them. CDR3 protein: CASSLASQGVGKLFF. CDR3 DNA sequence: TGTGCCAGCAGCTTAGCTTCCCAGGGAGTAGGAAAACTGTTTTTT.

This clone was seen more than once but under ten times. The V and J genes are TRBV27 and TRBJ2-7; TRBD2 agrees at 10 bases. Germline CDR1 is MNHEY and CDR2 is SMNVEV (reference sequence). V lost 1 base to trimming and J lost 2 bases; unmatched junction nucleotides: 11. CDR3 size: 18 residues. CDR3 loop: CASSLWGPSGSSTYEQYF. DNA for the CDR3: TGTGCCAGCAGTTTATGGGGTCCTAGCGGGAGCAGCACCTACGAGCAGTACTTC.

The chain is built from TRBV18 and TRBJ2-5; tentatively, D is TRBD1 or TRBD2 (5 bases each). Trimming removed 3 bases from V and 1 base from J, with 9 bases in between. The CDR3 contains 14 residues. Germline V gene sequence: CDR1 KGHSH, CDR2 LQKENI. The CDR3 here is CASSPGTPQETQYF. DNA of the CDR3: TGTGCCAGCTCACCCGGGACGCCCCAAGAGACCCAGTACTTC.

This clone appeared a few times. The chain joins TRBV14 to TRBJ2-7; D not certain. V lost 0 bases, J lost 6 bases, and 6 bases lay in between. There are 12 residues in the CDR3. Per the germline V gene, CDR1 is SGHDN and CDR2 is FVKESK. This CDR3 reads CASSQEYSEQYF. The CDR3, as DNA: TGTGCCAGCAGCCAAGAGTATAGCGAGCAGTACTTC.

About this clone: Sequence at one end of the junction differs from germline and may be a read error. The CDR3 here is CASSPQRAGTGELFF. DNA for the CDR3: TGTGCTAGCAGCCCTCAACGGGCTGGCACCGGGGAGCTGTTTTTT. This sequence joins TRBV7-7 and TRBJ2-2; the D is unclear. The CDR3 runs to 15 residues. CDR1 is SSHAT and CDR2 is FNYEAQ in the germline V gene (reference sequence).

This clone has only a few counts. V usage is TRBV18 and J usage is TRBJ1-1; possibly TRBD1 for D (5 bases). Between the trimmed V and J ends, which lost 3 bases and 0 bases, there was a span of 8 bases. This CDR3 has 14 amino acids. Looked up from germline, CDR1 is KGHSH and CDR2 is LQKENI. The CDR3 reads CASSPGPMNTEAFF. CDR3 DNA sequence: TGTGCCAGCTCACCGGGACCCATGAACACTGAAGCTTTCTTT. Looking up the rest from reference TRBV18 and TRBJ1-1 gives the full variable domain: NAGVMQNPRHLVRRRGQEARLRCSPMKGHSHVYWYRQLPEEGLKFMVYLQKENIIDESGMPKERFSAEFPKEGPSILRIQQVVRGDSAAYFCASSPGPMNTEAFFGQGTRLTVV.

The CDR3 DNA reads as TGTGCCACCGAGGGTGAGCGGATCAGCACAGATACGCAGTATTTT. It encodes CATEGERISTDTQYF. The chain uses TRBV6-6 and TRBJ2-3, with D possibly matching TRBD2 (5 bases). The CDR3 runs to 15 residues. V was pared by 10 bases and J by 0 bases, with 17 bases between. Germline lookup yields CDR1 MNHNY and CDR2 SVGAGI (reference sequence).

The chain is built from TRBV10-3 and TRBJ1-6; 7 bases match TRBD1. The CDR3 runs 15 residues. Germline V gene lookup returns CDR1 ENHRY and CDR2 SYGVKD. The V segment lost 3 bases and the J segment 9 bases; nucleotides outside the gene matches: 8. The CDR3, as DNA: TGTGCCATCAGTGAAAGGGGACAGAGGAGTTCACCCCTCCACTTT. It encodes CAISERGQRSSPLHF.

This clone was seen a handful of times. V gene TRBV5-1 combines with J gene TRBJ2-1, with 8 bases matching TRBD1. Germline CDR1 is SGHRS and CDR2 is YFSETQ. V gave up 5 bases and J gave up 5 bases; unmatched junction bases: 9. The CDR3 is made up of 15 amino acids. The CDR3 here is CASRGTGNPHNEQFF. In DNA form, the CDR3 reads TGCGCCAGCAGGGGGACAGGAAACCCCCACAATGAGCAGTTCTTC.